The rows below give T cell receptor beta chains drawn from one sample of a study of blood T cell repertoires in COVID-19. Profiling relied on immunoSEQ multiplex PCR, and the TCRdb table lists in-frame clones only, not all of them. Of around 160,000 clones in the sample, 87% are singletons; the top ten hold approximately 3.7%. Sample: PBMCs or T cells enriched from blood (not recorded which). The source is a woman aged 40 to 55 who had been exposed to COVID-19. CDR3s include the opening cysteine and the closing phenylalanine or tryptophan. The D gene is left open where the match is weak. Where a row states a size, it is once, few, many or the class of an expanded clone; other rows omit it.

>NA|TRBV2|TRBJ2-5|NA
TGTGCCGGCGGGGACAGTCAAGAGACCCAGTACTTC
CAGGDSQETQYF
>NA|TRBV15|TRBJ1-6|NA
TGTGCCACCAGCAGAGAAGACAACTCCAATTCACCCCTCCACTTT
CATSREDNSNSPLHF
>NA|TRBV30|TRBJ1-5|NA
TGTGCCTGGAGTGCAGTTAGCAATCAGCCCCAGCATTTT
CAWSAVSNQPQHF
>TRBD1|TRBV18|TRBJ1-1|NA
TGTGCCAGCTCATACGGGACAGGGGGTACTGAAGCTTTCTTT
CASSYGTGGTEAFF
>NA|TRBV27|TRBJ2-7|NA
TGTGCCAGCAGTTTGGGACTGGACTCCTACGAGCAGTACTTC
CASSLGLDSYEQYF
>NA|TRBV18|TRBJ1-5|NA
TGTGCCAGCTCTCCAACCACGGACTCGAGCAATCAGCCCCAGCATTTT
CASSPTTDSSNQPQHF
>TRBD2|TRBV6-1|TRBJ2-7|NA
TGTGCCAGCAGTGAATGGACTAGCGGGATATACGAGCAGTACTTC
CASSEWTSGIYEQYF
>TRBD2|TRBV6-2/TRBV6-3|TRBJ2-3|NA
TGTGCCAGCAGTCACAACCCCCTCAAGAGCGGGATTGGGGGAGATACGCAGTATTTT
CASSHNPLKSGIGGDTQYF
>TRBD1|TRBV5-1|TRBJ1-1|NA
TGCGCCAGCGAATTCTTCCGGGACAGGGGGACTGAAGCTTTCTTT
CASEFFRDRGTEAFF
>NA|TRBV12-1|TRBJ2-2|NA
TGTGCCAGCAGCCCCCCGGGACAGGGGATCGCCGGGGAGCTGTTTTTT
CASSPPGQGIAGELFF
>NA|TRBV6-5|TRBJ1-5|NA
TGTGCCAGCAGTTACTCGGCGGCAAGTAATCAGCCCCAGCATTTT
CASSYSAASNQPQHF
>TRBD2|TRBV28|TRBJ2-7|NA
TGTGCCAGCAATAGCGGGAGGGCTAAGAACGAGCAGTACTTC
CASNSGRAKNEQYF
>NA|TRBV7-8|TRBJ1-1|NA
TGTGCCAGCAGCTTACCCCCGGGACTCACTGAAGCTTTCTTT
CASSLPPGLTEAFF
>NA|TRBV25-1|TRBJ1-6|few
TGTGCCAGCGGCCAGAATGAGGGGGTTAATTCACCCCTCCACTTT
CASGQNEGVNSPLHF
>TRBD2|TRBV4-2|TRBJ2-7|NA
TGTGCCAGCAGCCTTAGGACTAGCGGGGCTTACGAGCAGTACTTC
CASSLRTSGAYEQYF
>NA|TRBV11-2|TRBJ1-2|once
TGTGCCAGCAGCTTAGATGTCTCAAGGACATTCTATGGCTACACCTTC
CASSLDVSRTFYGYTF
>TRBD1|TRBV6-6|TRBJ1-1|NA
TGTGCCAGCAGCATCCCGACAGGGGGGGACACTGAAGCTTTCTTT
CASSIPTGGDTEAFF
>NA|TRBV19|TRBJ2-2|NA
TGTGCCAGTGTGGCGTATCGGGGGGCCAACGGGGAGCTGTTTTTT
CASVAYRGANGELFF
>NA|TRBV18|TRBJ1-1|NA
TGTGCCAGCTCACTTAAAGGGGCAGGTTTCACTGAAGCTTTCTTT
CASSLKGAGFTEAFF
>NA|TRBV6-1|TRBJ1-1|NA
TGTGCCAGCAGTGAAGGCGCGGGGAACACTGAAGCTTTCTTT
CASSEGAGNTEAFF
>TRBD2|TRBV4-1|TRBJ2-3|NA
TGCGCCAGCAGCCGGACTAGCGGGGGTACAGATACGCAGTATTTT
CASSRTSGGTDTQYF
>NA|TRBV4-3|TRBJ1-5|many
TGCGCCAGCAGCCAAGATGAGGCCCAGCCCCAGCATTTT
CASSQDEAQPQHF
>TRBD2|TRBV5-1|TRBJ2-5|once
TGCGCCAGCAGCACCGGACTAGCGGGGGTGCAAGAGACCCAGTACTTC
CASSTGLAGVQETQYF
>TRBD1|TRBV29-1|TRBJ1-4|once
TGCAGCGTTGAAGGAACAGGGGATGATGAAAAACTGTTTTTT
CSVEGTGDDEKLFF
>NA|TRBV9|TRBJ1-3|once
TGTGCCAGCAGCGTAGGGGTAGGGGGAGCTGGAAACACCATATATTTT
CASSVGVGGAGNTIYF
>TRBD1|TRBV29-1|TRBJ2-7|few
TGCAGCGAAGGGGACAGTTGGGTCGCCGAGCAGTACTTC
CSEGDSWVAEQYF
>NA|TRBV5-1|TRBJ1-3|NA
TGCGCCAGCAGCTTGGATGAGGGTAGGGGAAACACCATATATTTT
CASSLDEGRGNTIYF
>TRBD1|TRBV5-8|TRBJ1-5|NA
TGTGCCAGCAGCTTCAGTAAAGGGGGCAGGAGCAATCAGCCCCAGCATTTT
CASSFSKGGRSNQPQHF
>NA|TRBV7-8|TRBJ1-1|NA
TGTGCCAGCAGCTTAGTAGCAGGGAAAGCTTTCTTT
CASSLVAGKAFF
>NA|TRBV7-9|TRBJ1-2|NA
TGTGCCAGCAGCTTTAGATTGGAGCTTTCTCGCCCCAACTATGGCTACACCTTC
CASSFRLELSRPNYGYTF
>TRBD1|TRBV7-2|TRBJ2-5|NA
TGTGCCAGCAGACAGGGGACCGAGACCCAGTACTTC
CASRQGTETQYF
>TRBD1|TRBV6-5|TRBJ1-1|NA
TGTGCCAGCAGCTCCACGACAGGGGGAGTCACTGAAGCTTTCTTT
CASSSTTGGVTEAFF
>TRBD1|TRBV27|TRBJ2-1|NA
TGTGCCAGCAGTACGACAGGGAATGAGCAGTTCTTC
CASSTTGNEQFF
>NA|TRBV18|TRBJ2-2|NA
TGTGCCAGCTCACCACCGGGCAGGGGGCGAGCGGGAACCGGGGAGCTGTTTTTT
CASSPPGRGRAGTGELFF
>TRBD1|TRBV9|TRBJ2-7|NA
TGTGCCAGCAGCGTATATGGTGGGACAGGGAGAGACGAGCAGTACTTC
CASSVYGGTGRDEQYF
>TRBD1|TRBV12-5|TRBJ1-2|NA
TGTGCTAGTGGTTTGGGGGGGGACAGGGTTCATGGCTACACCTTC
CASGLGGDRVHGYTF
>TRBD1|TRBV6-2/TRBV6-3|TRBJ1-2|NA
TGTGCCAGCAGTTACGACAGGGCGGACTATGGCTACACCTTC
CASSYDRADYGYTF
>NA|TRBV5-1|TRBJ2-1|NA
TGCGCCAGCAGCTTGCGCGTCTACAATGAGCAGTTCTTC
CASSLRVYNEQFF
>TRBD2|TRBV11-2|TRBJ2-7|few
TGTGCCAGCAGCTTTGGCGGGAGGGCCGCCTACGAGCAGTACTTC
CASSFGGRAAYEQYF
>NA|TRBV7-9|TRBJ2-6|NA
TGTGCCAGCACTGAGGGTGATTCTGGGGCCAACGTCCTGACTTTC
CASTEGDSGANVLTF
>TRBD2|TRBV4-1|TRBJ2-1|NA
TGCGCCAGCAGCCAAGTTCTCGGGCGGGGGGGCAATGAGCAGTTCTTC
CASSQVLGRGGNEQFF